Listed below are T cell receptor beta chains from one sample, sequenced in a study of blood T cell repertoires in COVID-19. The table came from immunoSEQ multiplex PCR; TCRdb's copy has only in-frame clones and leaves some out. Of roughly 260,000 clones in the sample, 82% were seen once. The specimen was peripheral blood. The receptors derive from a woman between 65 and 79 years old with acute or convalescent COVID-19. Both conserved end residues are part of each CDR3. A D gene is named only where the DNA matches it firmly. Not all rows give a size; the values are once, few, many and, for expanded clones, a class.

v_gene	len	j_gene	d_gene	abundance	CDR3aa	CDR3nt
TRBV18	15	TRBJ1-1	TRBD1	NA	CASSPQGASSTEAFF	TGTGCCAGCTCACCTCAGGGGGCTTCGAGCACTGAAGCTTTCTTT
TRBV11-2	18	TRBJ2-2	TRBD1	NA	CASSLGDGTGRSTGELFF	TGTGCCAGCAGCTTAGGCGATGGGACAGGGCGGTCCACCGGGGAGCTGTTTTTT
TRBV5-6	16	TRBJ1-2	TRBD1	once	CASSISPGGADYGYTF	TGTGCCAGCAGCATTTCTCCAGGGGGCGCGGACTATGGCTACACCTTC
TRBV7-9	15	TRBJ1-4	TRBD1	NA	CASSRTGAVNEKLFF	TGTGCCAGCAGCCGAACAGGGGCTGTTAATGAAAAACTGTTTTTT
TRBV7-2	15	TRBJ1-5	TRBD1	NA	CASSGQGAENQPQHF	TGTGCCAGCAGCGGGCAGGGGGCCGAGAATCAGCCCCAGCATTTT
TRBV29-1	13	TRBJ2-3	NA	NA	CSTKPSRADTQYF	TGCAGCACCAAGCCCAGCAGGGCAGATACGCAGTATTTT
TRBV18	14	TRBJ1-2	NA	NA	CASSQLQGTYGYTF	TGTGCCAGCTCACAACTTCAGGGGACCTATGGCTACACCTTC
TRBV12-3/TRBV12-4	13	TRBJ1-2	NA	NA	CASRQDSNYGYTF	TGTGCCAGCAGACAAGACAGTAACTATGGCTACACCTTC
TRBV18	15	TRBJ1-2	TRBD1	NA	CASSPPTRGLYGYTF	TGTGCCAGCTCACCACCGACCAGGGGGCTCTATGGCTACACCTTC
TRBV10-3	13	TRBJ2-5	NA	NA	CAINEGVGETQYF	TGTGCCATCAACGAGGGGGTGGGGGAGACCCAGTACTTC
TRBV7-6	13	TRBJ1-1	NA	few	CASSFSEATEAFF	TGTGCCAGCAGCTTTAGCGAGGCGACTGAAGCTTTCTTT
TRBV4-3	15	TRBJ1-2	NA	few	CASSHDDRAIYGYTF	TGCGCCAGCAGCCACGATGACAGAGCAATCTATGGCTACACCTTC
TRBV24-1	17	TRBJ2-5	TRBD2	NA	CATSDLSGRAGGETQYF	TGTGCCACCAGTGATTTGAGTGGGAGGGCCGGTGGGGAGACCCAGTACTTC
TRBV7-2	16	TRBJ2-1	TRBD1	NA	CASSLRTGAQSSGQFF	TGTGCCAGCAGCTTACGGACAGGGGCGCAGTCATCTGGGCAGTTCTTC
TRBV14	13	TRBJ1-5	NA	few	CASSQDEQTTKHF	TGTGCCAGCAGCCAAGATGAACAGACGACCAAACATTTT
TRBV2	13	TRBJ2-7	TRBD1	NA	CASSRDRDYEQYF	TGTGCCAGCAGTAGGGACAGGGACTACGAGCAGTACTTC
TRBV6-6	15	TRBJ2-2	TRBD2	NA	CASSGSGGNTGELFF	TGTGCCAGCAGTGGGAGCGGGGGGAACACCGGGGAGCTGTTTTTT
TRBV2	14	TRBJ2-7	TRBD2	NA	CASSDWGGAYEQYF	TGTGCCAGCAGTGACTGGGGGGGGGCCTACGAGCAGTACTTC
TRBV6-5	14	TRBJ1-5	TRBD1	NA	CASSLGQVNQPQHF	TGTGCCAGCAGCCTGGGACAGGTTAATCAGCCCCAGCATTTT
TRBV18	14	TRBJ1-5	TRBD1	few	CASSLGQGNQPQHF	TGTGCCAGCTCACTGGGACAGGGGAATCAGCCCCAGCATTTT
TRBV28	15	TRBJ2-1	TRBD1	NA	CASSPRTGMENEQFF	TGTGCCAGCAGTCCCCGGACAGGGATGGAGAATGAGCAGTTCTTC
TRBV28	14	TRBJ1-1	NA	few	CASSLQGGGTEAFF	TGTGCCAGCAGTTTACAGGGAGGTGGCACTGAAGCTTTCTTT
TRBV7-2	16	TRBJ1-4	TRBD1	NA	CASSPDVAGGVEKLFF	TGTGCCAGCAGCCCTGACGTGGCAGGGGGCGTTGAAAAACTGTTTTTT
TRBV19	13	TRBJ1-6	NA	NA	CASSVRGNSPLHF	TGTGCCAGTAGTGTTAGGGGGAATTCACCCCTCCACTTT
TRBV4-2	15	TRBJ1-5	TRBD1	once	CASSQAQGAEQPQHF	TGTGCCAGCAGCCAAGCACAGGGGGCCGAGCAGCCCCAGCATTTT
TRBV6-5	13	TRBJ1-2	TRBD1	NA	CASSYAGGDGYTF	TGTGCCAGCAGTTACGCAGGGGGCGATGGCTACACCTTC
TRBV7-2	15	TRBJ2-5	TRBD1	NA	CASSFGTGVLETQYF	TGTGCCAGCAGCTTTGGGACAGGGGTTTTGGAGACCCAGTACTTC
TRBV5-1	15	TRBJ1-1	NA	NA	CASSPGRLGLTEAFF	TGCGCCAGCAGCCCGGGCCGGTTGGGGCTAACTGAAGCTTTCTTT
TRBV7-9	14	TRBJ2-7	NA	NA	CASSLDVLGYGQYF	TGTGCCAGCAGCTTAGATGTCTTGGGCTACGGGCAGTACTTC
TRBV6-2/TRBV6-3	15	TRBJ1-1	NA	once	CASSYPTGLNTEAFF	TGTGCCAGCAGTTACCCGACAGGCTTGAACACTGAAGCTTTCTTT
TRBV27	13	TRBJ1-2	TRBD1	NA	CASRLADRVGYTF	TGTGCCAGCAGGTTGGCGGACAGGGTTGGCTACACCTTC
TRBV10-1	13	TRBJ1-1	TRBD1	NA	CASSVSGGAGAFF	TGCGCCAGCAGTGTCTCAGGGGGCGCGGGAGCTTTCTTT
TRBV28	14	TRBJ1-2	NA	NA	CASSPGRGGYGYTF	TGTGCCAGCAGCCCCGGGAGGGGAGGCTATGGCTACACCTTC